These 24 T cell receptor beta chains share one sample of origin, sequenced in a study of shared clonotypes between healthy human individuals (TCRdb year 2020). The library came from the immunoSEQ multiplex PCR assay. TCRdb took over this immuneACCESS table, retaining in-frame rearrangements with V and J assigned. Such tables are incomplete; in checked studies, under half of the missing clones stem from an unresolved V gene, and the remainder is unexplained. The table for this sample lists roughly 2.6 million clones; more than 90% of them were counted only once. More than 0.12% of the sample lies in the top ten. The specimen sequenced was naive CD4+ T cells sorted from blood. The sample's cell subset or site label, in plain terms: CD45RA+ positively selected. The receptors shown here come from a man aged 18 to 30 in good health.

The CDR3 DNA reads as TGCGCCAGCAGACCGGGAGGCACCGGGGAGCTGTTTTTT. It translates to CASRPGGTGELFF. The chain carries TRBV5-1 and TRBJ2-2; 7 bases fit TRBD2. The CDR3 sequence is 13 residues long. After removal of 5 bases from V and 4 bases from J, the junction contained 2 bases not matched to a gene. Germline CDR1 is SGHRS and CDR2 is YFSETQ.

This chain links TRBV2 with TRBJ2-3; perhaps TRBD1 as D (6 bases). The CDR3 consists of 17 residues. Germline loops: CDR1 SNHLY, CDR2 FYNNEI. Trimming took 7 bases from V and 3 from J, leaving 23 bases between them. The CDR3 sequence: CASTTRQALAGTDTQYF. In DNA form, the CDR3 reads TGTGCCAGCACCACCCGACAGGCCTTAGCAGGGACAGATACGCAGTATTTT.

Remarks on this clone: The same CDR3 can be traced to other DNA sequences in this sample. The V call is TRBV11-3, the J call TRBJ2-3, with TRBD2 matching 11 bases. The CDR3 length is 15 residues. V dropped 5 bases and J dropped 1; count of bases not matched to a gene: 2. Germline V CDR1 and CDR2: SGHNT, YENEEA. The CDR3 sequence is CASSRGLAGTDTQYF. CDR3 DNA: TGTGCCAGCAGCCGGGGACTAGCGGGCACAGATACGCAGTATTTT. The complete variable domain, with remaining parts taken from reference TRBV11-3 and TRBJ2-3, reads EAGVVQSPRYKIIEKKQPVAFWCNPISGHNTLYWYLQNLGQGPELLIRYENEEAVDDSQLPKDRFSAERLKGVDSTLKIQPAELGDSAVYLCASSRGLAGTDTQYFGPGTRLTVL.

The gene calls are TRBV7-9 and TRBJ1-1; D gene ambiguous. CDR3 length: 15 amino acids. Germline values: CDR1 SEHNR, CDR2 FQNEAQ (reference sequence). V dropped 5 bases and J dropped 5 bases, with 18 bases sitting between them. The CDR3 loop reads CASSTKSGPGTEAFF. The CDR3, as DNA: TGTGCCAGCAGCACCAAATCCGGACCGGGGACTGAAGCTTTCTTT.

V usage is TRBV2 and J usage is TRBJ2-1, with D perhaps assigned TRBD1 or TRBD2 (6 bases each). Germline V gene data show CDR1 as SNHLY and CDR2 as FYNNEI. The CDR3 consists of 16 residues. The V end lost 5 bases, the J end lost 3 bases, and 17 bases lay between the germline ends. CDR3 sequence: CASSPVRGGLYNEQFF. In DNA form, the CDR3 reads TGTGCCAGCAGTCCAGTTAGAGGGGGGCTCTACAATGAGCAGTTCTTC.

This chain uses TRBV7-2 with TRBJ2-3; the match to TRBD2 covers 7 bases. From germline, CDR1 is SGHTA and CDR2 FQGNSA. This CDR3 has 15 amino acids. This chain's CDR3 is CLSSGYLFSTDTQYF. The CDR3 bases are TGTTTGTCTAGCGGTTACCTCTTTTCCACAGATACGCAGTATTTT.

This chain's CDR3 is CASRRTGVLLEQYF. CDR3 in DNA: TGTGCCAGCCGAAGGACAGGGGTCCTCCTCGAGCAGTACTTC. V usage is TRBV6-1 and J usage is TRBJ2-7; 9 bases line up with TRBD1. Germline CDR1 and CDR2: MNHNS and SASEGT. CDR3 size: 14 residues. Trimming removed 8 bases from V and 6 bases from J; junction bases left unmatched: 11.

The chain recombines TRBV30 with TRBJ1-5; D not certain. This CDR3 is 15 amino acids long. Trimming took off 0 bases at V and 3 bases at J, with 12 bases between the two ends. Germline V CDR1 and CDR2: GTSNPN, SVGIG (reference sequence). CDR3 amino acids: CAWSVRTGLNQPQHF. The CDR3 nucleotides read TGTGCCTGGAGTGTACGGACGGGTCTCAATCAGCCCCAGCATTTT.

This clone was seen a single time. This sequence joins TRBV6-5 and TRBJ2-2; 7 nucleotides agree with TRBD1. The CDR3 has 15 residues. V gave up 5 bases and J gave up 2 bases; unmatched junction bases: 5. Per the germline V gene, CDR1 is MNHEY and CDR2 is SVGAGI. In nucleotides, the CDR3 is TGTGCCAGCAGTCCACAGGGGACCAACACCGGGGAGCTGTTTTTT. Encoded protein: CASSPQGTNTGELFF.

This rearrangement joins TRBV28 to TRBJ2-5; tentative D call: TRBD2 (6 bases). Germline V gene lookup returns CDR1 MDHEN and CDR2 SYDVKM. V lost 5 bases, J lost 1 base, and 11 bases lay in between. CDR3 length: 14 amino acids. The CDR3 sequence is CASSRSGIQETQYF. DNA of the CDR3: TGTGCCAGCAGTCGTAGCGGAATCCAAGAGACCCAGTACTTC.

This sequence joins TRBV6-6 and TRBJ1-1, with D unclear. This CDR3 comprises 14 residues. Between the trimmed V and J ends, which lost 1 base and 2 bases, there was a span of 8 bases. The germline CDR1 and CDR2 sequences are MNHNY and SVGAGI (reference sequence). The CDR3 protein is CASSYLHLNTEAFF. The CDR3, as DNA: TGTGCCAGCAGTTACTTACACTTAAACACTGAAGCTTTCTTT.

Of note for this clone: The same CDR3 also results from other DNA sequences found in this sample. The chain has TRBV19 and TRBJ2-1; no reliable D call. Looked up from germline, CDR1 is LNHDA and CDR2 is SQIVND (reference sequence). The V and J ends lost 3 bases and 2 bases respectively, with 2 bases between them. This CDR3 is 12 amino acids long. CDR3 protein: CASSIPYNEQFF. Written as DNA, the CDR3 is TGTGCCAGTAGTATCCCCTACAATGAGCAGTTCTTC.

This rearrangement joins TRBV6-5 to TRBJ2-7; no clear D gene. Germline values: CDR1 MNHEY, CDR2 SVGAGI. The ends were cut back, 0 bases at V and 3 bases at J, with 12 bases in the middle. The CDR3 runs 15 residues. Written as DNA, the CDR3 is TGTGCCAGCAGTTACTCTTGGACCGGACGCTACGAGCAGTACTTC. It is translated as CASSYSWTGRYEQYF.

The rearrangement links TRBV27 to TRBJ2-7, with D possibly called TRBD1 or TRBD2 (5 bases each). With 8 bases removed from V and 0 bases from J, the gap between germline ends came to 8 bases. Germline CDR1 is MNHEY and CDR2 is SMNVEV (reference sequence). CDR3 size: 12 residues. The CDR3 sequence is CASRGDSYEQYF. The CDR3 DNA follows: TGTGCCAGCCGAGGGGACTCCTACGAGCAGTACTTC.

The V and J genes are TRBV7-2 and TRBJ2-1, with D perhaps being TRBD1 or TRBD2 (5 bases each). Germline V CDR1 and CDR2: SGHTA, FQGNSA. V was trimmed by 2 bases and J by 6 bases, leaving 11 bases between them. CDR3 size: 14 residues. The CDR3 sequence: CASSLRDLPNEQFF. The CDR3 region has the DNA TGTGCCAGCAGCTTAAGGGACCTCCCCAATGAGCAGTTCTTC.

This chain connects TRBV18 to TRBJ2-3, with 10 bases identical to TRBD2. Germline CDR1 reads KGHSH; CDR2 reads LQKENI. This CDR3 region has 15 residues. The V segment lost 5 bases and the J segment 3 bases; nucleotides outside the gene matches: 5. The CDR3 bases are TGTGCCAGCTCATTGCTAGCGGGGGCTACAGATACGCAGTATTTT. Translated: CASSLLAGATDTQYF.

The V call is TRBV7-9, the J call TRBJ2-3; maybe TRBD2 (6 bases). Trimming cost V 4 bases and J 0 bases, with 11 bases left between them. CDR1 is SEHNR and CDR2 is FQNEAQ in the germline V gene (reference sequence). The CDR3 runs to 15 residues. CDR3 amino acids: CASSSGSLSTDTQYF. The CDR3 DNA sequence: TGTGCCAGCAGCTCCGGGAGTCTGAGCACAGATACGCAGTATTTT.

The V call is TRBV5-4, the J call TRBJ2-2; 12 bases are shared with TRBD1. CDR3 length: 15 amino acids. The V gene end was trimmed by 4 bases and the J gene end by 7 bases; junction bases not matched to a gene: 5. Germline V gene data show CDR1 as SGHNT and CDR2 as YYREEE (reference sequence). In nucleotides, the CDR3 is TGTGCCAGCAGCGGGACAGGGGGCGCGGGCGGGGAGCTGTTTTTT. It yields the protein CASSGTGGAGGELFF.

The J gene is TRBJ1-2, the V gene TRBV28; D uncertain. Germline assignment: CDR1 MDHEN and CDR2 SYDVKM. The CDR3 contains 16 residues. The ends were cut back, 5 bases at V and 2 bases at J, with 18 bases in the middle. The CDR3 is CASSPRHNLGNYGYTF. The CDR3 region has the DNA TGTGCCAGCAGTCCACGACACAACCTGGGGAACTATGGCTACACCTTC.

This rearrangement joins TRBV10-3 to TRBJ1-3, with a possible D match to TRBD1 (5 bases). The germline gives CDR1 ENHRY, CDR2 SYGVKD. This CDR3 comprises 15 residues. The V end lost 0 bases, the J end lost 4 bases, and 10 bases lay between the germline ends. The DNA of the CDR3 is TGTGCCATCAGTGAGTCTGGGGCGGCAGGAAACACCATATATTTT. Protein: CAISESGAAGNTIYF.

This chain connects TRBV20-1 to TRBJ2-3, with D unresolved. CDR1 and CDR2 (germline): DFQATT, SNEGSKA (reference sequence). This CDR3 has 11 amino acids. V lost 8 bases and J lost 4, with 10 bases in between. The CDR3 here is CSFYSADTQYF. The DNA of the CDR3 is TGCAGTTTCTATAGTGCAGATACGCAGTATTTT.

This clone was picked up a small number of times. The J gene is TRBJ2-5, the V gene TRBV15, with TRBD1 matching over 7 bases. V lost 3 bases to trimming and J lost 2 bases; unmatched junction nucleotides: 0. Germline assignment: CDR1 LNHNV and CDR2 YYDKDF (reference sequence). The CDR3 has 13 residues. CDR3 coding DNA: TGTGCCACCAGCAGGGGACAGCAAGAGACCCAGTACTTC. Its translation: CATSRGQQETQYF.

This chain joins TRBV30 and TRBJ2-3; D perhaps matches TRBD2 (6 bases). Per germline, CDR1 GTSNPN and CDR2 SVGIG (reference sequence). The V gene lost 4 bases and the J gene lost 4 bases, with 9 bases spanning the gap. CDR3 size: 12 residues. In DNA, the CDR3 is TGTGCCTGGAACGGAGGGTCAGATACGCAGTATTTT. Its translation is CAWNGGSDTQYF. Looking up the rest from reference TRBV30 and TRBJ2-3 gives the full variable domain: SQTIHQWPATLVQPVGSPLSLECTVEGTSNPNLYWYRQAAGRGLQLLFYSVGIGQISSEVPQNLSASRPQDRQFILSSKKLLLSDSGFYLCAWNGGSDTQYFGPGTRLTVL.

The chain links TRBV11-2 to TRBJ2-1, with 7 bases fitting TRBD2. This CDR3 has 16 residues. V trimming: 3 bases; J trimming: 3 bases; junction bases outside the gene matches: 8. The germline V gene has CDR1 SGHAT and CDR2 FQNNGV. Written as DNA, the CDR3 is TGTGCCAGCAGCTTCCGGTGGCTAGCGGTCTACAATGAGCAGTTCTTC. Translated, it gives CASSFRWLAVYNEQFF.